Presented here are 5 T cell receptor beta chains from one specimen sequenced in a study of chemoradiotherapy in HPV16-positive cancers. Assay used: immunoSEQ multiplex PCR; TCRdb lists only in-frame clones, some missing. The table records more than 12,000 clones, around 88% of them present only once. Material: blood, obtained from a patient who underwent chemoradiotherapy. The receptor source for this set is a human donor with HPV-associated anogenital cancer.

The V gene is TRBV19, the J gene TRBJ2-7; 8 bases are shared with TRBD1. The CDR3 contains 15 residues. CDR1 LNHDA and CDR2 SQIVND come from the germline V gene (reference sequence). The trim removed 4 bases at V and 6 bases at J, leaving 11 bases unmatched. DNA for the CDR3: TGTGCCAGTAGTACTTCTTTGGACAGGGCCGGCGAGCAGTACTTC. It is translated as CASSTSLDRAGEQYF.

This rearrangement joins TRBV30 to TRBJ1-1; D gene ambiguous. Germline V gives CDR1 GTSNPN, CDR2 SVGIG (reference sequence). CDR3 length equals 13 residues. V was shortened by 4 bases and J by 4 bases, with 13 bases between the two germline ends. CDR3: CAWNKRESTEAFF. The CDR3 DNA is TGTGCCTGGAACAAAAGGGAAAGCACTGAAGCTTTCTTT.

The chain links TRBV6-1 to TRBJ2-5; 11 bases fit TRBD1. The trim removed 4 bases at V and 7 bases at J, leaving 11 bases unmatched. CDR3 length: 16 amino acids. Germline-derived CDR1 and CDR2 are MNHNS and SASEGT. The CDR3 spells CASSGPSGQGVGTQYF. The CDR3 DNA follows: TGTGCCAGCAGTGGCCCCTCGGGACAGGGGGTGGGGACCCAGTACTTC.

The chain joins TRBV7-9 to TRBJ2-2, with D tentatively TRBD1 or TRBD2 (5 bases each). The germline V gene has CDR1 SEHNR and CDR2 FQNEAQ (reference sequence). Deletions cut 5 bases from V and 9 bases from J, with 19 bases between. This CDR3 is 15 amino acids long. DNA for the CDR3: TGTGCCAGCAGCCAGTCCGGGACCGAGACCAGGGAGCTGTTTTTT. Encoded protein: CASSQSGTETRELFF.

The gene calls are TRBV15 and TRBJ1-2; D unclear. The V end lost 6 bases, the J end lost 2 bases, and 16 bases lay between the germline ends. From germline, CDR1 is LNHNV and CDR2 YYDKDF (reference sequence). The CDR3 is made up of 15 amino acids. CDR3 nucleotide sequence: TGTGCCACCAGTCCTACGAGGGCCACAAACTATGGCTACACCTTC. Its translation is CATSPTRATNYGYTF. Filled out from reference TRBV15 and TRBJ1-2, the complete variable domain reads DAMVIQNPRYQVTQFGKPVTLSCSQTLNHNVMYWYQQKSSQAPKLLFHYYDKDFNNEADTPDNFQSRRPNTSFCFLDIRSPGLGDTAMYLCATSPTRATNYGYTFGSGTRLTVV.